The text below deals with one T cell receptor (beta chain). This sample is drawn from a study of identical twins. The length of the CDR3 is 13 residues. V was clipped by 5 bases and J by 2 bases, with 10 bases between them. Germline CDR1 SGHAT, CDR2 FQNNGV. TCRdb independently ran MiXCR on the 5' RACE reads; one entry per CDR3 protein. The data hold roughly 250,000 distinct CDR3 sequences, with roughly 7% observed a single time. The same data also contributed to another study, on yellow fever vaccine responses in identical twins.

This rearrangement joins TRBV11-2 to TRBJ2-7; D gene uncertain. The specimen was memory (CD45RO+) T cells sorted from blood. This TCR came from a woman aged 18-30 years in good health. The CDR3: CASSPGWAYEQYF. CDR3 nucleotides: TGTGCCAGCAGCCCCGGTTGGGCCTACGAGCAGTACTTC.